This passage covers 17 T cell receptor beta chains from one sample sequenced in a study of beta chain features in type 1 diabetes (dated by TCRdb to 2017 to 2018). Points the paper makes about the study in general: Type 1 diabetes patients showed a moderate but significant shortening of TCRB CDR3 length in all four CD4+ subsets.

Library prep was done by the immunoSEQ multiplex PCR assay. The entire amount of isolated RNA was reverse transcribed using the High Capacity cDNA Reverse Transcription Kit, so the sequenced TCRB transcripts were expressed ones. TCRdb mirrors the immuneACCESS table, restricted to in-frame sequences. Some clones are absent from its copies; in checked studies, under half trace to an unresolved V gene, and the reason for the others is unknown. The sample contains hundreds of thousands of clones, over 12% of them found a single time. Less than 0.04% of the sample is in the top ten clones. The antigens these receptors bind are not known. Sequencing was done on a sample of naive CD4+ T cells from blood. The sample's cell subset or site label is to be understood as: true naive CD4+ T cells. The receptors stem from a man younger than 30 with type 1 diabetes.

The chain joins TRBV7-2 to TRBJ2-1; TRBD1 aligns across 7 bases. Germline CDR1 reads SGHTA; CDR2 reads FQGNSA. V dropped 2 bases and J dropped 9; count of bases not matched to a gene: 7. CDR3 length: 14 amino acids. The CDR3: CASSLSPTGVEQFF. Here the CDR3 DNA reads TGTGCCAGCAGCTTATCCCCTACAGGGGTTGAGCAGTTCTTC. The full variable domain, completed using reference TRBV7-2 and TRBJ2-1, is GAGVSQSPSNKVTEKGKDVELRCDPISGHTALYWYRQSLGQGLEFLIYFQGNSAPDKSGLPSDRFSAERTGGSVSTLTIQRTQQEDSAVYLCASSLSPTGVEQFFGPGTRLTVL.

The chain is built from TRBV29-1 and TRBJ2-6; D is unclear. The CDR3 consists of 13 residues. Germline V CDR1 and CDR2: SQVTM, ANQGSEA. V gave up 3 bases and J gave up 2 bases, with 5 bases separating them. CDR3 sequence (DNA): TGCAGCGTTGATCTCGCTGGGGCCAACGTCCTGACTTTC. Translating gives CSVDLAGANVLTF. Using reference TRBV29-1 and TRBJ2-6 for the parts outside the CDR3, the full variable domain is SAVISQKPSRDICQRGTSLTIQCQVDSQVTMMFWYRQQPGQSLTLIATANQGSEATYESGFVIDKFPISRPNLTFSTLTVSNMSPEDSSIYLCSVDLAGANVLTFGAGSRLTVL.

This clone was observed a few times. The rearrangement links TRBV10-1 to TRBJ2-3; no definite D call. The V gene lost 0 bases and the J gene lost 1 base, with 8 bases spanning the gap. The germline CDR1 and CDR2 sequences are WNHNN and SYGVQD (reference sequence). CDR3 length: 15 residues. CDR3 amino acids: CASSESIGRTDTQYF. The CDR3 region has the DNA TGCGCCAGCAGTGAGTCGATCGGTCGCACAGATACGCAGTATTTT.

This clone was detected only a few times. The sample carries other DNA sequences with the same CDR3. This chain uses TRBV7-2 with TRBJ2-7, with 9 bases matching TRBD2. The CDR3 extends over 15 amino acids. Germline V gives CDR1 SGHTA, CDR2 FQGNSA. V trimming: 1 base; J trimming: 2 bases; junction bases outside the gene matches: 3. The CDR3 loop is CASSLVAGGTYEQYF. The CDR3 region has the DNA TGTGCCAGCAGCTTAGTGGCGGGAGGGACCTACGAGCAGTACTTC.

This clone was found a few times. This chain links TRBV19 with TRBJ2-1, with 9 bases fitting TRBD1. V was clipped by 1 base and J by 1 base; unmatched bases: 5. This CDR3 region has 17 residues. Germline V lookup: CDR1 LNHDA, CDR2 SQIVND (reference sequence). CDR3 DNA: TGTGCCAGTAGTATAGGTGGGACAGGGTCATCCTACAATGAGCAGTTCTTC. Translated, it gives CASSIGGTGSSYNEQFF.

J is TRBJ2-2 and V is TRBV7-2, with 9 bases matching TRBD1. Germline loops: CDR1 SGHTA, CDR2 FQGNSA. The junction had 8 bases not matched to a gene; V was cut back by 10 bases and J by 2 bases. The CDR3 runs to 15 residues. This CDR3 reads CANTWGQGNTGELFF. The CDR3 coding sequence is TGTGCCAACACCTGGGGACAGGGAAACACCGGGGAGCTGTTTTTT.

The chain couples TRBV6-1 to TRBJ2-1, with 8 bases matching TRBD2. J gave up 4 bases and V 0 bases, and 5 bases lay outside the gene matches. This CDR3 has 16 residues. CDR1 and CDR2 from the germline V gene are MNHNS and SASEGT. The CDR3 sequence is CASSEAMAGGYNEQFF. The CDR3, as DNA: TGTGCCAGCAGTGAAGCAATGGCGGGAGGATACAATGAGCAGTTCTTC.

In this sample, this clone turned up a few times. The chain links TRBV21-1 to TRBJ1-5; TRBD1 reflects the table's D call only, with no check against the DNA. TRBV21-1 is flagged as a pseudogene. The CDR3 runs 14 residues. The CDR3 bases are TGTGCCAGCAGCAAAGGGGCAGGCCAGCAGCCCCAGCATTTT. The encoded protein is CASSKGAGQQPQHF.

The J gene is TRBJ1-2, the V gene TRBV7-2; D is uncertain. Deletions cut 8 bases from V and 0 bases from J, with 13 bases between. CDR1 SGHTA and CDR2 FQGNSA come from the germline V gene. The CDR3 sequence is 14 residues long. CDR3 loop: CASVRDRSNYGYTF. The CDR3 coding sequence is TGTGCCAGCGTTCGGGATCGTTCTAACTATGGCTACACCTTC.

This clone was seen only a few times. V usage is TRBV5-4 and J usage is TRBJ2-7; D remains ambiguous. The V gene lost 3 bases and the J gene lost 7 bases, with 14 bases spanning the gap. The CDR3 runs 13 residues. The germline V gene has CDR1 SGHNT and CDR2 YYREEE (reference sequence). This CDR3 reads CASSSPPLEEQYF. CDR3 DNA: TGTGCCAGCAGCTCCCCGCCCTTGGAGGAGCAGTACTTC.

This clone has just a few counts. The J gene is TRBJ2-5, the V gene TRBV6-1, with D possibly matching TRBD2 (6 bases). The CDR3 is 15 residues long. The V end lost 4 bases, the J end lost 4 bases, and 16 bases lay between the germline ends. CDR1 and CDR2 (germline): MNHNS, SASEGT. CDR3 region: CASSVAARKGETQYF. In DNA form, the CDR3 reads TGTGCCAGCAGTGTAGCGGCCCGCAAGGGAGAGACCCAGTACTTC.

This clone was seen only a few times. This chain's CDR3 is CAWSIGLAGEYNEQFF. The CDR3 DNA reads as TGTGCCTGGAGCATCGGACTAGCGGGAGAATACAATGAGCAGTTCTTC. J is TRBJ2-1 and V is TRBV30, with TRBD2 matching 13 bases. CDR1 and CDR2 from the germline V gene are GTSNPN and SVGIG (reference sequence). This CDR3 contains 16 residues. The V gene end was trimmed by 3 bases and the J gene end by 4 bases; junction bases not matched to a gene: 6.

As DNA, the CDR3 is TGTGCCTGGAGTCGGACTAGCGGGGTGCAGGAGACCCAGTACTTC. Protein product: CAWSRTSGVQETQYF. V and J are TRBV30 and TRBJ2-5, with TRBD2 identical over 12 bases. This CDR3 comprises 15 residues. Germline CDR1 is GTSNPN and CDR2 is SVGIG (reference sequence). V lost 2 bases, J lost 5 bases, and 6 bases stayed unmatched.

This chain links TRBV7-9 with TRBJ2-1, with D hard to call. The CDR3 totals 14 residues. The germline V gene has CDR1 SEHNR and CDR2 FQNEAQ (reference sequence). The V gene lost 1 base and the J gene lost 6 bases, with 10 bases spanning the gap. The CDR3 region is CASSLVRESNEQFF. In DNA form, the CDR3 reads TGTGCCAGCAGCTTAGTACGAGAGTCCAATGAGCAGTTCTTC.

This chain connects TRBV7-2 to TRBJ2-3; D is uncertain. V lost 5 bases and J lost 0, with 9 bases in between. Germline V CDR1 and CDR2: SGHTA, FQGNSA. The CDR3 totals 14 residues. The CDR3 DNA sequence: TGTGCCAGCAGCGGCCGGGCTAGCACAGATACGCAGTATTTT. Its translation: CASSGRASTDTQYF.

Concerning this clone itself: One end of the junction fails to match germline, which may point to a read error. The gene calls are TRBV13 and TRBJ2-3; tentatively, D is TRBD1 or TRBD2 (7 bases each). This CDR3 is 13 amino acids long. CDR1 PRHDT and CDR2 FYEKMQ come from the germline V gene (reference sequence). The CDR3 loop reads CASSLRREGALAF. For the CDR3, the DNA is TGTGCCAGCAGCCTACGTAGGGAGGGGGCCCTGGCCTTT.

This chain uses TRBV7-9 with TRBJ1-1, with 10 bases identical to TRBD1. The CDR3 is made up of 12 amino acids. Germline V lookup: CDR1 SEHNR, CDR2 FQNEAQ (reference sequence). The V and J ends lost 6 bases and 11 bases, in that order; junction bases with no gene match: 6. The CDR3 region has the DNA TGTGCCAGCAGTTCGGGGGACAGGGGTGCTTTCTTT. It translates to CASSSGDRGAFF.